These 4 T cell receptor beta chains originate from one sample sequenced in a study of blood T cells in healthy people across ages. A second PCR, run for about 7 to 11 cycles, used a sample-barcoded 5' primer plus a J-beta primer mix. MiXCR, run by TCRdb on the 5' RACE reads, gives a single entry per CDR3 protein. The sample lists approximately 820,000 distinct CDR3 sequences, around 42% occurring once. Sequenced material: blood. The receptors come from a man aged 55 to 70 in good health.

This clonotype appeared once. The CDR3 spells CASGASRQGAWGYEQYF. CDR3 DNA sequence: TGTGCCAGCGGCGCATCCCGACAGGGGGCGTGGGGCTACGAGCAGTACTTC. The rearrangement links TRBV2 to TRBJ2-7; 10 positions match TRBD1. V shed 8 bases and J 3 bases; nucleotides not matched to a gene: 16. The germline V gene has CDR1 SNHLY and CDR2 FYNNEI. The CDR3 extends over 17 amino acids. The full variable domain, completed using reference TRBV2 and TRBJ2-7, is EPEVTQTPSHQVTQMGQEVILRCVPISNHLYFYWYRQILGQKVEFLVSFYNNEISEKSEIFDDQFSVERPDGSNFTLKIRSTKLEDSAMYFCASGASRQGAWGYEQYFGPGTRLTVT.

This clonotype was seen more than once but under ten times. J is TRBJ2-6 and V is TRBV7-2, with TRBD1 as a possible D gene (5 bases). Germline V gene data show CDR1 as SGHTA and CDR2 as FQGNSA. CDR3 length: 17 residues. Trimming stripped 5 bases from V and 3 bases from J, with 17 bases between. The CDR3 loop is CASSPGHRPSGANVLTF. The CDR3 DNA sequence: TGTGCCAGCAGCCCTGGACACCGGCCTAGTGGGGCCAACGTCCTGACTTTC.

This clonotype showed up just a few times. The chain has TRBV20-1 and TRBJ2-7; 8 bases map to TRBD2. The CDR3 is 13 residues long. Germline V CDR1 and CDR2: DFQATT, SNEGSKA (reference sequence). V was clipped by 6 bases and J by 3 bases; unmatched bases: 7. CDR3 sequence reads: CSAEAGVDYEQYF. The DNA for the CDR3 is TGCAGTGCGGAAGCGGGGGTTGACTACGAGCAGTACTTC.

As concerns this clonotype: A single base separates this from a much larger clone, so it may be a read error. The chain links TRBV29-1 to TRBJ2-7, with 7 bases that match TRBD1. V lost 7 bases and J lost 7; bases outside the gene matches: 16. This CDR3 is built from 14 residues. CDR1 SQVTM and CDR2 ANQGSEA come from the germline V gene. Here the CDR3 DNA reads TGCAGCGCCGCACAGGGGTCTATTTACAATGAGCAGTACTTC. Protein: CSAAQGSIYNEQYF.